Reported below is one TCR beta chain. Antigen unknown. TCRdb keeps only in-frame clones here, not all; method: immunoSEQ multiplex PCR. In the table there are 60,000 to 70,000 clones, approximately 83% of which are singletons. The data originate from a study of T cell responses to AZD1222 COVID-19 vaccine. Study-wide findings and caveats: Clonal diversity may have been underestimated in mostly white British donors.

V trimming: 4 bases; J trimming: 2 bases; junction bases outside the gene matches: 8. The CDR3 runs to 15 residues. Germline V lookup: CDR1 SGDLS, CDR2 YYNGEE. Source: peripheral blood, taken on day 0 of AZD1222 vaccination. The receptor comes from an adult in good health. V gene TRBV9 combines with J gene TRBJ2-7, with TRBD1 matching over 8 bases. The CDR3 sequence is CASSPGQGPTYEQYF. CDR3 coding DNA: TGTGCCAGCAGCCCCGGACAGGGACCAACCTACGAGCAGTACTTC.